This TCR beta chain was captured in a study of blood T cell repertoires in COVID-19. Study overall: Italy, Spain and the United States were the sources of the convalescent and acute COVID-19 samples. The cDNA or gDNA used as material had been derived from T cells, B-cell-depleted T cells, or PBMCs.

TCRdb keeps only in-frame clones here, not all; method: immunoSEQ multiplex PCR. The table records more than 80,000 clones, approximately 88% of them present only once. Sequencing was done on a sample of peripheral blood. The receptor was isolated from a woman older than 75 with active or convalescent COVID-19.

The CDR3 DNA reads as TGTGCCAGCAGTTTATGGGACAGGGGGCCCCGTGGGACCCAGTACTTC. Translation gives CASSLWDRGPRGTQYF. This chain joins TRBV28 and TRBJ2-5; 11 positions match TRBD1. V lost 0 bases, J lost 7 bases, and 7 bases stayed unmatched. Germline V lookup: CDR1 MDHEN, CDR2 SYDVKM. This CDR3 is built from 16 residues.